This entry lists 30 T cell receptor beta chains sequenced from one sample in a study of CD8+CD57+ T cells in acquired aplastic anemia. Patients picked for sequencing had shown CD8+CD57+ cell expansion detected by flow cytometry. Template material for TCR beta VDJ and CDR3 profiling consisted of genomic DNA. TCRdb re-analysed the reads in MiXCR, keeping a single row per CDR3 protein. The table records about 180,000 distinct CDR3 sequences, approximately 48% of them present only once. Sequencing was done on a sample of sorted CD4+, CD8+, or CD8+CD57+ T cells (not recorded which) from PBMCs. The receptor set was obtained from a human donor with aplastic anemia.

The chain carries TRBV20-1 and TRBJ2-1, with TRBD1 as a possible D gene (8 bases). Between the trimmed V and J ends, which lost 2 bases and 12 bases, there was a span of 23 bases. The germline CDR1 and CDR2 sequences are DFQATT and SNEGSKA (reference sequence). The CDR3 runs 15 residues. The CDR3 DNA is TGCAGTGCTAGATCTAAAAGGACACAGGGGGGGAGGCAGTTCTTC. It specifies CSARSKRTQGGRQFF.

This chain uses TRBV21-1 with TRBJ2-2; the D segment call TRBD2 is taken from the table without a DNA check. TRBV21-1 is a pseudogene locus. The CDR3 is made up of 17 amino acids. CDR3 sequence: CASSNGTRLDGTGELFF. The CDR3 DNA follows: TGTGCCAGCAGCAATGGGACTCGACTAGATGGCACCGGGGAGCTGTTTTTT.

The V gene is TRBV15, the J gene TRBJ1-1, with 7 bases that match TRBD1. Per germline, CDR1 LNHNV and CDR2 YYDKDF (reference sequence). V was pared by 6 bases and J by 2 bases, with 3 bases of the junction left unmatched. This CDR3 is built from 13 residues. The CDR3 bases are TGTGCCACCAGGGCAGGGGGAAACACTGAAGCTTTCTTT. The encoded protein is CATRAGGNTEAFF. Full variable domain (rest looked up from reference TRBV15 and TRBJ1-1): DAMVIQNPRYQVTQFGKPVTLSCSQTLNHNVMYWYQQKSSQAPKLLFHYYDKDFNNEADTPDNFQSRRPNTSFCFLDIRSPGLGDTAMYLCATRAGGNTEAFFGQGTRLTVV.

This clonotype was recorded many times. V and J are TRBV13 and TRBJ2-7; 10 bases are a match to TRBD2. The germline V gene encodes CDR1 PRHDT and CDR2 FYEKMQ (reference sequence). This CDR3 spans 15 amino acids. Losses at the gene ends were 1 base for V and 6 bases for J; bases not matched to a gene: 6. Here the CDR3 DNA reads TGTGCCAGCAGCTTAGCAGCGGGGGGGCCTGGCGAGCAGTACTTC. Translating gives CASSLAAGGPGEQYF.

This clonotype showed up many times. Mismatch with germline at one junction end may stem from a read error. The CDR3 DNA reads TGTGTCACCAGTGATTTAGGGCAGGGGGAAGCTGAAAAACTGTTTTTT. This encodes CVTSDLGQGEAEKLFF. This rearrangement joins TRBV24-1 to TRBJ1-4, with 7 bases identical to TRBD1. The CDR3 is 16 amino acids. Looked up from germline, CDR1 is KGHDR and CDR2 is SFDVKD.

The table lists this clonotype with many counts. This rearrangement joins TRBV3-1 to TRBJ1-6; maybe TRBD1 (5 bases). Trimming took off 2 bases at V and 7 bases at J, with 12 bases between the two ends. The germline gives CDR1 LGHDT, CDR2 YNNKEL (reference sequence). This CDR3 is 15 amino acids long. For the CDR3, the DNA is TGTGCCAGCAGCCAACCGACAGAGAGCAATTCACCCCTCCACTTT. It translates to CASSQPTESNSPLHF.

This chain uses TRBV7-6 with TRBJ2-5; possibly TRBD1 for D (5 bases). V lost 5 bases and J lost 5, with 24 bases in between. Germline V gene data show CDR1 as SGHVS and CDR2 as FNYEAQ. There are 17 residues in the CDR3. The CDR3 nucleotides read TGTGCCAGCAGCCCACTCCAGGGCAGTCGGTGGTGGGAGACCCAGTACTTC. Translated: CASSPLQGSRWWETQYF. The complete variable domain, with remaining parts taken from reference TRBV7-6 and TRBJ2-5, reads GAGVSQSPRYKVTKRGQDVALRCDPISGHVSLYWYRQALGQGPEFLTYFNYEAQQDKSGLPNDRFSAERPEGSISTLTIQRTEQRDSAMYRCASSPLQGSRWWETQYFGPGTRLLVL.

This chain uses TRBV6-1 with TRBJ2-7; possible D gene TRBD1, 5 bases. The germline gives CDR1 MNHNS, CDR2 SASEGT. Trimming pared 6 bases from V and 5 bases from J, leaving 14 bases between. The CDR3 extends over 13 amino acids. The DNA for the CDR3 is TGTGCCAGCAGACCCGGACAAACCCACGAGCAGTACTTC. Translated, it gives CASRPGQTHEQYF.

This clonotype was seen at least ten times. CDR3 nucleotides: TGCGCCAGCAGCTTCGACAGGTTTGAGCCCCAGCATTTT. Amino acid sequence: CASSFDRFEPQHF. The chain links TRBV5-1 to TRBJ1-5, with a weak D call TRBD1 (6 bases). The CDR3 is made up of 13 amino acids. The germline CDR1 and CDR2 sequences are SGHRS and YFSETQ. The ends were cut back, 2 bases at V and 8 bases at J, with 11 bases in the middle.

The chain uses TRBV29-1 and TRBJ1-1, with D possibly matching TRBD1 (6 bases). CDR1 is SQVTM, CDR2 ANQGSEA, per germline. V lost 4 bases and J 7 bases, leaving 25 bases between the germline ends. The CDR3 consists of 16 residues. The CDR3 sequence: CSVVRPLPTGLGEAFF. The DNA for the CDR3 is TGCAGCGTTGTCCGTCCCTTACCGACAGGTCTTGGTGAAGCTTTCTTT.

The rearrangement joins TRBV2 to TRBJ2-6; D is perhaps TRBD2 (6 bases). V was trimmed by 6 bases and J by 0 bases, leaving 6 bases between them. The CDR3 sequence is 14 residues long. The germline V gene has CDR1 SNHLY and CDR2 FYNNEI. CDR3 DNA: TGTGCCAGCAGGGAGGGCTCTGGGGCCAACGTCCTGACTTTC. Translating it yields CASREGSGANVLTF. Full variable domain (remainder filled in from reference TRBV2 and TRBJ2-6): EPEVTQTPSHQVTQMGQEVILRCVPISNHLYFYWYRQILGQKVEFLVSFYNNEISEKSEIFDDQFSVERPDGSNFTLKIRSTKLEDSAMYFCASREGSGANVLTFGAGSRLTVL.

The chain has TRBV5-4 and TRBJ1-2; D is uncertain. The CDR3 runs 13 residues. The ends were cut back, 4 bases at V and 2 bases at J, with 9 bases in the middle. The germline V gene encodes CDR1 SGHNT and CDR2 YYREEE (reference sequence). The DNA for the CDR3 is TGTGCCAGCAGCAACGGTGGGAACTATGGCTACACCTTC. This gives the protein CASSNGGNYGYTF.

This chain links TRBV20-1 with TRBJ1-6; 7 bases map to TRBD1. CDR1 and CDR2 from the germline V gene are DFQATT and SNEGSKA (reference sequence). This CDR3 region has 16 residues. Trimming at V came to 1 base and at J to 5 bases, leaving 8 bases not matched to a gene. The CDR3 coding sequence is TGCAGTGCTAGAGTCTCTGGCGGGACAGATAATTCACCCCTCCACTTT. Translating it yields CSARVSGGTDNSPLHF.

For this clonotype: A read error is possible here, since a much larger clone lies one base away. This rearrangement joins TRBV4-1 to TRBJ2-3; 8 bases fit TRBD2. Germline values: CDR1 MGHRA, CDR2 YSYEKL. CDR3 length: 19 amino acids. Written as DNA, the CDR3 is TGCGCCAGCAGCCAAGAGCGGGGGGCGAGCGGGGCCCGCACAGATACGCAGTGTTTT. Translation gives CASSQERGASGARTDTQCF.

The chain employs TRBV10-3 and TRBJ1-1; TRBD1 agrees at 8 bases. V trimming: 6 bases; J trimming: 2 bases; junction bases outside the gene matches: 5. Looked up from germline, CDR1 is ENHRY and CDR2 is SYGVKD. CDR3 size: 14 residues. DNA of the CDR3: TGTGCCATCAGGAGGACAGGGACTAACACTGAAGCTTTCTTT. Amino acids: CAIRRTGTNTEAFF.

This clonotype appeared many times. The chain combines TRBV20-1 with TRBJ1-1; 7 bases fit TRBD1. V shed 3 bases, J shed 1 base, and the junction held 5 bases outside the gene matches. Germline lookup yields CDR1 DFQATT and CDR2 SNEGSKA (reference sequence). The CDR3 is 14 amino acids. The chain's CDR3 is CSASDRVGNTEAFF. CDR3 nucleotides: TGCAGTGCTAGCGACAGGGTGGGGAACACTGAAGCTTTCTTT.

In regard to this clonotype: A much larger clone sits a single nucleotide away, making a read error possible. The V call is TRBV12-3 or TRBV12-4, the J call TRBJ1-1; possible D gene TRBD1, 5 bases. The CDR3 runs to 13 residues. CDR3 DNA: TGTGCCAGCACCGAATGGGGGAACACTGACGCTTTCTTT. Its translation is CASTEWGNTDAFF.

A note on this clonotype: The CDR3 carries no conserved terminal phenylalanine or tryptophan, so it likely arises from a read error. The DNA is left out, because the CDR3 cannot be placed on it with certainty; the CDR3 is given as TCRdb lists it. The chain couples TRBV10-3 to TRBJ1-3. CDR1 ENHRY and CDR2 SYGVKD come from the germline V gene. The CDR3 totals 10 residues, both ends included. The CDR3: CASSRLAGLT.

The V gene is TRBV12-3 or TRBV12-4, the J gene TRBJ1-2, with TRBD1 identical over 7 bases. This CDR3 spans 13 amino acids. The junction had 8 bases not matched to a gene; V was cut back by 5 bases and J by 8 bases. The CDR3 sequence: CASSPRQGRGYTF. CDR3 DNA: TGTGCCAGCAGTCCCCGACAGGGACGAGGCTACACCTTC.

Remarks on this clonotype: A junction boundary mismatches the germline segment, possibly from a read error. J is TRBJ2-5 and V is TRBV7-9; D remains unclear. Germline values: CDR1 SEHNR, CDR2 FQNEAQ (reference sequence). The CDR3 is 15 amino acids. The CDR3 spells CASSPSFVYQETQYF. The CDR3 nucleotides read TGCGCCAGCAGCCCCAGTTTCGTGTACCAAGAGACCCAGTACTTC.

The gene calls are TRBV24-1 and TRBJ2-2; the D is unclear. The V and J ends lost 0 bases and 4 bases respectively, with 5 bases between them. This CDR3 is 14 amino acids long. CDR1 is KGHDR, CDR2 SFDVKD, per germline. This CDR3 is CATSDLRSTGELFF. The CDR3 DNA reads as TGTGCCACCAGTGATTTGCGAAGCACCGGGGAGCTGTTTTTT.

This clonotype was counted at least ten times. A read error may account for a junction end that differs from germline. The CDR3 reads CTSSLEHNRDTQYF. The CDR3 DNA reads TGCACCAGCAGCTTGGAACACAATCGGGATACGCAGTATTTT. The genes are TRBV5-1 and TRBJ2-3; unclear D gene. CDR3 size: 14 residues. The germline CDR1 and CDR2 sequences are SGHRS and YFSETQ. Based on the CDR3 plus reference TRBV5-1 and TRBJ2-3, the full variable domain is KAGVTQTPRYLIKTRGQQVTLSCSPISGHRSVSWYQQTPGQGLQFLFEYFSETQRNKGNFPGRFSGRQFSNSRSEMNVSTLELGDSALYLCTSSLEHNRDTQYFGPGTRLTVL.

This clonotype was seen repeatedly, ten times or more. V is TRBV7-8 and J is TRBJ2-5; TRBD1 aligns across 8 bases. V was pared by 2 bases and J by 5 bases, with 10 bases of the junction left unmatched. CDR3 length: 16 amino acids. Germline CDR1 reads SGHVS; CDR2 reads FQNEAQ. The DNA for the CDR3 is TGTGCCAGCAGCTTATTAGAACAGGGGGGTGGGGAGACCCAGTACTTC. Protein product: CASSLLEQGGGETQYF.

The CDR3 loop reads CASSYGLDRGGFSEQFF. For the CDR3, the DNA is TGTGCCAGCAGTTATGGTTTGGACAGGGGTGGTTTCAGTGAGCAGTTCTTC. The J gene is TRBJ2-1, the V gene TRBV6-5; 9 nucleotides agree with TRBD1. Germline V CDR1 and CDR2: MNHEY, SVGAGI. The CDR3 is made up of 17 amino acids. The V and J ends lost 3 bases and 9 bases, in that order; junction bases with no gene match: 15.

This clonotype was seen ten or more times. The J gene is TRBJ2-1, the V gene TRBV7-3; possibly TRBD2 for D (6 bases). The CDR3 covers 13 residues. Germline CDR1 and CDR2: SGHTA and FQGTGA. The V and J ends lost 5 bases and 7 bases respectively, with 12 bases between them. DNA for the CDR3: TGTGCCAGCAGCGAGGGAGGCGGGAATGAGCAGTTCTTC. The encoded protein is CASSEGGGNEQFF.

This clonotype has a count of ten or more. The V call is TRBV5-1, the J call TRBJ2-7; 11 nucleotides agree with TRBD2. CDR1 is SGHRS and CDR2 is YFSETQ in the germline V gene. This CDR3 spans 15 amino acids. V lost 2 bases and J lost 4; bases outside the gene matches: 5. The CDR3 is CASSLGASGRYEQYF. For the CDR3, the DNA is TGCGCCAGCAGCTTAGGGGCTAGCGGGAGGTACGAGCAGTACTTC.

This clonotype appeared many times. CDR3 bases: TGTGCCAGCAGCGTAGCTCCAGCTTCCTACGAGCAGTACTTC. Its translation: CASSVAPASYEQYF. The V call is TRBV9, the J call TRBJ2-7; D is uncertain. Trimming took off 0 bases at V and 1 base at J, with 8 bases between the two ends. CDR1 and CDR2 (germline): SGDLS, YYNGEE. The CDR3 loop spans 14 amino acids.

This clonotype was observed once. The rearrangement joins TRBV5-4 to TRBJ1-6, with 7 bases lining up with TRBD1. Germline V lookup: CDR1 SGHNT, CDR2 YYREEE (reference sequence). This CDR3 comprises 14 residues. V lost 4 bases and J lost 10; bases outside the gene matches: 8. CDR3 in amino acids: CASSINRGGSPLHF. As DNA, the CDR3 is TGTGCCAGCAGCATCAACAGGGGAGGCTCACCCCTCCACTTT.

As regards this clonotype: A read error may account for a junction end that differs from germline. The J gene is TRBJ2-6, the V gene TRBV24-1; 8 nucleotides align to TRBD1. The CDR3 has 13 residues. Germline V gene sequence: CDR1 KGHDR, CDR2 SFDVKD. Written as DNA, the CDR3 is TGTGCCACCAGAGGACAGGGCCCGAACACTGAAGCTTTC. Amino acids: CATRGQGPNTEAF.

The CDR3 DNA is TGTGCCATCAGCTCGGAGGGGGAGACCCAGTACTTC. Its protein is CAISSEGETQYF. The chain is built from TRBV10-3 and TRBJ2-5, with D maybe TRBD2 (6 bases). The germline gives CDR1 ENHRY, CDR2 SYGVKD. The CDR3 length is 12 residues. V was pared by 6 bases and J by 5 bases, with 10 bases between.